This TCR beta chain was recorded in a study of CD8 T cells in Susac syndrome (dated 2019 in TCRdb). For the wider study: Whether CD8+ T cell activation and differentiation in Susac syndrome was antigen driven was tested using repertoire sequencing. The full study reports these points: The number of individuals in the TCR sequencing and HLA analysis was recognized as being relatively small.

The junction carries 7 bases between V and J, which are trimmed by 7 bases and 0 bases respectively. CDR1 SNHLY and CDR2 FYNNEI are derived from the germline V gene. The CDR3 holds 13 amino acids from the cysteine to the phenylalanine. The DNA shown is the 39-base CDR3, in frame from base 1. RNA was extracted with the RNeasy kit and roughly 0.45 to 1 ug was reverse transcribed using random hexamers. The immunoSEQ multiplex PCR assay, which covers 54 Vbeta and 13 Jbeta segments, was used to amplify TCR beta CDR3 regions. PCR amplification bias was corrected by using a synthetic template baseline for primer optimization and computational correction. As for the original processing: Reads were annotated to V, D and J genes per IMGT and analyzed with immunoSEQ Analyzer, keeping only productive sequences. To calculate clonality, Shannon entropy was normalized by log2 of the number of productive unique sequences and then subtracted from one. Public and private clones were assessed among the 100 most prevalent clones of each patient and control. Clones were defined as Susac-specific when absent from the healthy and MS cohorts, from 1052 published viral clones and from other ImmuneACCESS disease sequences. TCRdb redid the processing of the public reads, applying fastp at Q25 and MiXCR, and retained in-frame beta chains. Every entry covers one CDR3 protein and lists the most common genes and DNA from its rows. The V and J calls and clone size are TCRdb's, not the authors'. The sample yields tens of thousands of distinct CDR3 sequences; nearly 96% were counted once. Jointly, the top ten make up more than 0.09% of the sample.

Peripheral blood CD8+ and CD4+ T cells from healthy donors, Susac syndrome patients and multiple sclerosis patients were profiled using high-throughput TCR beta sequencing. The multiple sclerosis controls were treatment-naive patients who had stable or active relapsing-remitting disease and met the revised McDonald criteria. CD8+ TEMRA cells were enriched by FACS, while bulk CD8+ and CD4+ T cells were purified by magnetic negative isolation. Blood was drawn into EDTA tubes, processed within 24 hours, and PBMCs were isolated by density gradient centrifugation. PBMCs intended for TCR sequencing were frozen in liquid nitrogen and were later thawed in a 37 degrees C water bath. The sorted or isolated CD4+, CD8+ and CD8+ TEMRA cells had a purity of 90% or higher. Details on this clonotype: Which antigen it targets is not known. Base-call qualities are not available, and no considerably larger clone is one nucleotide away.

The chain couples TRBV2 to TRBJ1-5; the best D guess is TRBD1, with 5 bases matching. Input material: CD4+ T cells from PBMCs. The clonotype comes from a human donor with multiple sclerosis. DNA sequence: TGTGCCAGCAAGACAGATAGCAATCAGCCCCAGCATTTT. It translates to CASKTDSNQPQHF. The CDR3 plus the reference TRBV2 and TRBJ1-5 genes for the other parts give the full variable domain: EPEVTQTPSHQVTQMGQEVILRCVPISNHLYFYWYRQILGQKVEFLVSFYNNEISEKSEIFDDQFSVERPDGSNFTLKIRSTKLEDSAMYFCASKTDSNQPQHFGDGTRLSIL.